The following is a T cell receptor beta chain sequence with its context. These data are taken from a study of T-cell reconstitution after alpha-beta-depleted transplantation in children. It was with unique molecular identifiers that the TCRbeta library was prepared. In TCRdb, the PCR reads were re-called with MiXCR into one record per CDR3 protein. The data contain around 680,000 distinct CDR3 sequences, roughly 17% of them singletons. The V gene lost 7 bases and the J gene lost 0 bases, with 11 bases spanning the gap. CDR1 and CDR2 (germline): KGHDR, SFDVKD. The CDR3 has 15 amino acids. Here the sequenced sample was PBMCs from the stem cell graft donor, taken from the stem cell graft. This TCR was sampled from a human donor who donated a stem cell graft to a child with acute myeloid leukemia. The rearrangement links TRBV24-1 to TRBJ2-2; no clear D gene. CDR3 in DNA: TGTGCCACCAGCAGGACCGCCGCGAACACCGGGGAGCTGTTTTTT. This codes for CATSRTAANTGELFF.